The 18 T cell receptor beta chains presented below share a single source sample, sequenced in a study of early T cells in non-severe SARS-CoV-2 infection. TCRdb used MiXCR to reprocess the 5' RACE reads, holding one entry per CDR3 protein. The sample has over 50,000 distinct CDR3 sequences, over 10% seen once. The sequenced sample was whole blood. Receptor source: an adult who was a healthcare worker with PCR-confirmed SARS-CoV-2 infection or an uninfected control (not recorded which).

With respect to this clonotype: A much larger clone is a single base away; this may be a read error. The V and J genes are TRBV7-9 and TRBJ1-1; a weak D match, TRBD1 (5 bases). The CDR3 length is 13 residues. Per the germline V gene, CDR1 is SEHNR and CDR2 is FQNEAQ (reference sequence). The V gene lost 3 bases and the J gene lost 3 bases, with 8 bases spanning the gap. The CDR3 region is CASSFGGYTEAFF. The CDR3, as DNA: TGTGCCAGCAGCTTTGGGGGTTACACTGAAGCTTTCTTT.

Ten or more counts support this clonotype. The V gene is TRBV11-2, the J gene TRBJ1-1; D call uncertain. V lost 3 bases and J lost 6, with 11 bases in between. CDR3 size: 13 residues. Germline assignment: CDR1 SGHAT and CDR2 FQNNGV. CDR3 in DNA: TGTGCCAGCAGCTTCGGGAACAGCCCTGAAGCTTTCTTT. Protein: CASSFGNSPEAFF.

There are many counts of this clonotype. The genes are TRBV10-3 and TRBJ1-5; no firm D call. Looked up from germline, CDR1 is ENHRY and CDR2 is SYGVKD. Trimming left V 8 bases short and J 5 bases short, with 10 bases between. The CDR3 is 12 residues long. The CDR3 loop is CAIGGRDQPQHF. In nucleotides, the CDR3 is TGTGCCATCGGCGGTCGGGATCAGCCCCAGCATTTT.

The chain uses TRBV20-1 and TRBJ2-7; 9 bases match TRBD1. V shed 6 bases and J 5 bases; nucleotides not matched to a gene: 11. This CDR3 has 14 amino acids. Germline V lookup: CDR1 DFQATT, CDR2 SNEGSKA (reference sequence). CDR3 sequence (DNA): TGCAGTGCGCCAGGGACAGGGCACTCGAACGAGCAGTACTTC. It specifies CSAPGTGHSNEQYF.

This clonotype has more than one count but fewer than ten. CDR3 residues: CASSFAGMGTEAFF. The CDR3 DNA is TGCGCCAGCAGCTTCGCAGGGATGGGGACTGAAGCTTTCTTT. The gene calls are TRBV5-1 and TRBJ1-1; possibly TRBD1 for D (5 bases). This CDR3 has 14 amino acids. Germline CDR1 reads SGHRS; CDR2 reads YFSETQ. The V end was cut by 2 bases, the J end by 5 bases, with 13 bases between. Full variable domain (missing parts from reference TRBV5-1 and TRBJ1-1): KAGVTQTPRYLIKTRGQQVTLSCSPISGHRSVSWYQQTPGQGLQFLFEYFSETQRNKGNFPGRFSGRQFSNSRSEMNVSTLELGDSALYLCASSFAGMGTEAFFGQGTRLTVV.

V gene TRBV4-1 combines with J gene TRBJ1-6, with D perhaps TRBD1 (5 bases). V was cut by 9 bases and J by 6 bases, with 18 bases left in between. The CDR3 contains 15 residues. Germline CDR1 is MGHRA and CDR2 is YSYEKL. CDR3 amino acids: CASAFVRESNSPLHF. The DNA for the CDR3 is TGCGCCAGTGCTTTTGTCAGGGAAAGTAATTCACCCCTCCACTTT.

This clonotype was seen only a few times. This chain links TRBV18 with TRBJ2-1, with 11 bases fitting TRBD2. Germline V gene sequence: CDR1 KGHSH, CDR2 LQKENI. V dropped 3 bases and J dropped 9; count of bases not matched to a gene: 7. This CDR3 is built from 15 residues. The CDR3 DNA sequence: TGTGCCAGCTCACCTACTAGCGGGAGACGGGTTGAGCAGTTCTTC. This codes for CASSPTSGRRVEQFF.

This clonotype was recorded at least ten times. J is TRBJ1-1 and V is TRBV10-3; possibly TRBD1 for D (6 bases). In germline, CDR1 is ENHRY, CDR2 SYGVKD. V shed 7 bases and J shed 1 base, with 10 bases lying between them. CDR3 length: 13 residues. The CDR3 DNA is TGTGCCATCACCTCGGACAGGAACACTGAAGCTTTCTTT. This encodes CAITSDRNTEAFF.

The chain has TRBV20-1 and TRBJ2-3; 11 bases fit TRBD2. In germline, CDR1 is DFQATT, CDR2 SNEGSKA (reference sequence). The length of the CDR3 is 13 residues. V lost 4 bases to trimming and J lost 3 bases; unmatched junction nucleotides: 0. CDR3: CSAIAGGTDTQYF. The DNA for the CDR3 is TGCAGTGCTATAGCGGGAGGGACAGATACGCAGTATTTT.

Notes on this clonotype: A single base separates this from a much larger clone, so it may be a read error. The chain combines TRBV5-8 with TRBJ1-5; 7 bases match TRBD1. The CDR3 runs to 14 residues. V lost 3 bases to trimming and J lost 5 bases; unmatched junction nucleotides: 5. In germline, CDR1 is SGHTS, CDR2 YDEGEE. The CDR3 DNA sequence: TGTGCCAGCAGCTCGACAGGGTGTGATCAGCCCCAGCATTTT. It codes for CASSSTGCDQPQHF.

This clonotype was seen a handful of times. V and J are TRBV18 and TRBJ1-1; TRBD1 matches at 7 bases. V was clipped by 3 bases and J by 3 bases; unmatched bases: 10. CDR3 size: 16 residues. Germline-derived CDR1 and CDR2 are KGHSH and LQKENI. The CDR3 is CASSPTSTGLDTEAFF. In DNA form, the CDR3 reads TGTGCCAGCTCACCCACCTCGACAGGGCTGGACACTGAAGCTTTCTTT.

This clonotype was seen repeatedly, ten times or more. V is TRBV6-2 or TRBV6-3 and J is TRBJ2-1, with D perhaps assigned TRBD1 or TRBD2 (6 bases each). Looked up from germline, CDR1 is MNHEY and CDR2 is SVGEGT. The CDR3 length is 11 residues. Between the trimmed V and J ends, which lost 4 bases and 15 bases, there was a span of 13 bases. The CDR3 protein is CASSSGGEGFF. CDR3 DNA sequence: TGTGCCAGCAGTTCCGGGGGCGAGGGGTTCTTC.

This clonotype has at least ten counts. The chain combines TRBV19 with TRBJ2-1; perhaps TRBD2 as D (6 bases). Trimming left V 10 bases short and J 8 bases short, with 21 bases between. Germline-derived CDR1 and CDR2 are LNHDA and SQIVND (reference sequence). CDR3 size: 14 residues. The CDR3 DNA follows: TGTGCCACCAGACAGCAACCCCTAGCGCATGAGCAGTTCTTC. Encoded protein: CATRQQPLAHEQFF.

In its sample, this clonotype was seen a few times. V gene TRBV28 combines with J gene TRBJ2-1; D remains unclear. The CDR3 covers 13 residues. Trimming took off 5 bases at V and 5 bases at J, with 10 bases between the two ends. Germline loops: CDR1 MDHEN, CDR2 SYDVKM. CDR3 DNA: TGTGCCAGCAGTCCCTACCTCAACAATGAGCAGTTCTTC. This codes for CASSPYLNNEQFF.

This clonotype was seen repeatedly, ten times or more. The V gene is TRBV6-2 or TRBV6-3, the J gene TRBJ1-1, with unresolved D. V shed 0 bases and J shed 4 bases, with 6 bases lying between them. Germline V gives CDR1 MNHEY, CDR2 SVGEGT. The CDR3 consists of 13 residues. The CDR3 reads CASSYSASTEAFF. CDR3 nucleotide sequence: TGTGCCAGCAGTTACTCGGCAAGCACTGAAGCTTTCTTT.

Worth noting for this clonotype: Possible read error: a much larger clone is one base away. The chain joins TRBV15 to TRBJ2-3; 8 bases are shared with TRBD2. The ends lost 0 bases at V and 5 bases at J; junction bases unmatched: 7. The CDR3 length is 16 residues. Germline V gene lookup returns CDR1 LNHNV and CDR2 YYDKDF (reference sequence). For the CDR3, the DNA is TGTGCCACCAGCAGAGAGACAGGACTAGCTGTAGATACGCAGTATTTT. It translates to CATSRETGLAVDTQYF.

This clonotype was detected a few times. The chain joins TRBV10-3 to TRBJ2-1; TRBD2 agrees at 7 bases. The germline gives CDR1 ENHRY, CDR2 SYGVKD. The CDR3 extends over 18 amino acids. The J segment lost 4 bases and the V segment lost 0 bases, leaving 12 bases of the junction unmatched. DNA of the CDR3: TGTGCCATCAGTGAGTCGAATGGCGCGGGAGCTTTTTACAATGAGCAGTTCTTC. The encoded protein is CAISESNGAGAFYNEQFF.

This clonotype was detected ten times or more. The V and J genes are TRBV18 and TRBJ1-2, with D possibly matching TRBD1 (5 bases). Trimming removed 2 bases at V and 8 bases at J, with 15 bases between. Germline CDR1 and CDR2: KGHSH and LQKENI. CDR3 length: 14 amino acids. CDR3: CASSPGHPTKGYTF. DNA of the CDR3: TGTGCCAGCTCACCAGGACACCCCACGAAAGGCTACACCTTC.